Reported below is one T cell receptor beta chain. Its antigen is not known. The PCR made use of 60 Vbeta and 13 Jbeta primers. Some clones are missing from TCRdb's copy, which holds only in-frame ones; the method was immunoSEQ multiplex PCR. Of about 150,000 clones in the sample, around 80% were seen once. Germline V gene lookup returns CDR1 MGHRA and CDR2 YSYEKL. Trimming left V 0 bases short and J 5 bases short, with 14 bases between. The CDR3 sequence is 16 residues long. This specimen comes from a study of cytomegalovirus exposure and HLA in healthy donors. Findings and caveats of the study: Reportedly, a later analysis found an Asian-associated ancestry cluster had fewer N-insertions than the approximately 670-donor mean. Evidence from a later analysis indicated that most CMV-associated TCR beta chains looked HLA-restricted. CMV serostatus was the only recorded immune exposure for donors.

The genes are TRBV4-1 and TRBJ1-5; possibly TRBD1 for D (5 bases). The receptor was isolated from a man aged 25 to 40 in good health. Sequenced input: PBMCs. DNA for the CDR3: TGCGCCAGCAGCCAAGATCCCAGGGAACGGGATCAGCCCCAGCATTTT. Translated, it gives CASSQDPRERDQPQHF.